The 10 T cell receptor beta chains below all came from one sample that was sequenced in a study of blood T cell repertoires in COVID-19. Sequenced by immunoSEQ multiplex PCR; TCRdb stores in-frame clones only, minus some. The table lists roughly 250,000 clones, 65% to 85% of them singletons. Sequencing was carried out using peripheral blood. These receptors all come from a person in their 70s with COVID-19, enrolled during active disease.

The rearrangement links TRBV28 to TRBJ1-4; 10 nucleotides agree with TRBD1. V lost 6 bases and J lost 13; bases outside the gene matches: 11. The CDR3 has 14 amino acids. Germline V gene lookup returns CDR1 MDHEN and CDR2 SYDVKM. The CDR3 spells CASRTGGDLWVLFF. The DNA for the CDR3 is TGTGCCAGCAGGACAGGGGGCGACCTTTGGGTACTGTTTTTT.

This chain joins TRBV7-2 and TRBJ2-1; 12 bases match TRBD2. With V trimmed by 8 bases and J by 9 bases, 17 bases remained unmatched. This CDR3 is 17 amino acids long. The germline CDR1 and CDR2 sequences are SGHTA and FQGNSA. As DNA, the CDR3 is TGTGCCAGCCGCCGGGAACACGGACTAGCGGGAATCACTGAGCAGTTCTTC. Its translation: CASRREHGLAGITEQFF.

The CDR3 sequence is CASSQARSEVYEQYF. Here the CDR3 DNA reads TGTGCCAGCAGCCAAGCACGATCGGAGGTCTACGAGCAGTACTTC. This chain uses TRBV4-2 with TRBJ2-7; D is perhaps TRBD2 (5 bases). Trimming stripped 1 base from V and 3 bases from J, with 13 bases between. This CDR3 has 15 amino acids. Germline assignment: CDR1 LGHNA and CDR2 YNFKEQ.

V gene TRBV7-8 combines with J gene TRBJ1-1; 8 bases fit TRBD1. The germline V gene encodes CDR1 SGHVS and CDR2 FQNEAQ. The CDR3 has 16 amino acids. Trimming took 5 bases from V and 6 from J; bases not matched to a gene: 14. CDR3 in amino acids: CASSPLSRTGRAEAFF. CDR3 in DNA: TGTGCCAGCAGCCCCTTAAGTAGGACAGGGAGGGCTGAAGCTTTCTTT.

The V call is TRBV6-5, the J call TRBJ1-3, with TRBD1 identical over 7 bases. Germline V gene sequence: CDR1 MNHEY, CDR2 SVGAGI. The length of the CDR3 is 14 residues. The junction had 4 bases not matched to a gene; V was cut back by 5 bases and J by 3 bases. The CDR3 DNA sequence: TGTGCCAGCAGTACCGGGACAGTTGGAAACACCATATATTTT. Translation: CASSTGTVGNTIYF.

This rearrangement joins TRBV4-3 to TRBJ1-2; D is unresolved. CDR3 size: 14 residues. CDR1 LGHNA and CDR2 YSLEER come from the germline V gene. V dropped 3 bases and J dropped 0 bases, with 8 bases sitting between them. This CDR3 reads CASSQETTNYGYTF. For the CDR3, the DNA is TGCGCCAGCAGCCAGGAGACTACTAACTATGGCTACACCTTC.

The genes are TRBV29-1 and TRBJ1-2; 9 bases are shared with TRBD1. CDR1 and CDR2 (germline): SQVTM, ANQGSEA. Germline trimming cut 4 bases from V and 7 bases from J; bases unmatched to any gene: 10. The CDR3 totals 14 residues. CDR3 amino acids: CSVAAGTGSSGYTF. The CDR3 DNA is TGCAGCGTTGCAGCTGGGACAGGGAGTAGTGGCTACACCTTC.

The gene calls are TRBV27 and TRBJ1-4, with D tentatively TRBD1 (5 bases). This CDR3 contains 16 residues. Germline CDR1 and CDR2: MNHEY and SMNVEV (reference sequence). V was shortened by 6 bases and J by 4 bases, with 18 bases between the two germline ends. The DNA of the CDR3 is TGTGCCAGCAGGGAGGGACGGACAAATCTTAATGAAAAACTGTTTTTT. Its translation is CASREGRTNLNEKLFF.

This chain links TRBV9 with TRBJ2-5; 8 bases are a match to TRBD1. This CDR3 has 15 residues. Looked up from germline, CDR1 is SGDLS and CDR2 is YYNGEE. J gave up 5 bases and V 4 bases, and 10 bases lay outside the gene matches. The CDR3 region is CASSPTPGGRETQYF. The CDR3 DNA sequence: TGTGCCAGCAGCCCTACACCAGGGGGCCGGGAGACCCAGTACTTC.

This sequence joins TRBV18 and TRBJ2-2; D gene uncertain. Germline V gives CDR1 KGHSH, CDR2 LQKENI. Trimming pared 2 bases from V and 9 bases from J, leaving 10 bases between. The CDR3 runs 13 residues. CDR3 DNA sequence: TGTGCCAGCTCACCAGCTGAGGCTAGGGAGCTGTTTTTT. It specifies CASSPAEARELFF.